The 11 T cell receptor beta chains given below trace back to one sample, sequenced in a study of cytomegalovirus exposure and HLA in healthy donors. Clones were sequenced by immunoSEQ multiplex PCR, and TCRdb holds only the in-frame ones, with some missing. In the table there are about 200,000 clones, 80% to 90% of which are singletons. Sample: PBMCs. The receptors come from a woman in her twenties or thirties in good health and CMV-seronegative.

V gene TRBV6-4 combines with J gene TRBJ2-2; no reliable D call. This CDR3 comprises 14 residues. Looked up from germline, CDR1 is MRHNA and CDR2 is SNTAGT. V dropped 7 bases and J dropped 4 bases, with 13 bases sitting between them. The CDR3 bases are TGTGCCAGCACCTCCCTACCGGGCACCGGGGAGCTGTTTTTT. Protein sequence: CASTSLPGTGELFF.

The chain has TRBV28 and TRBJ2-7; weak D call: TRBD1 (5 bases). The CDR3 extends over 17 amino acids. The germline V gene encodes CDR1 MDHEN and CDR2 SYDVKM. The germline V and J ends were trimmed by 4 bases and 1 base, with 20 bases remaining between them. CDR3 DNA sequence: TGTGCCAGCAGTTCGCCTAACAGGTGGTTATCATCCTACGAGCAGTACTTC. Protein product: CASSSPNRWLSSYEQYF.

The table lists this clone with a few counts. For the CDR3, the DNA is TGTGCCAGCAGCTTAGAGACAGCGTCACCCCTCCACTTT. It translates to CASSLETASPLHF. The V and J genes are TRBV7-6 and TRBJ1-6, with D possibly TRBD1 on 5 matching bases. V was clipped by 1 base and J by 10 bases, with 8 bases between them. Germline CDR1 SGHVS, CDR2 FNYEAQ. This CDR3 is built from 13 residues.

The CDR3 DNA reads as TGCGCCAGCAGCTTGGGGGACACCTCTGGAAACACCATATATTTT. Translating it yields CASSLGDTSGNTIYF. V gene TRBV5-1 combines with J gene TRBJ1-3; TRBD1 might be the D (6 bases). The length of the CDR3 is 15 residues. Germline V lookup: CDR1 SGHRS, CDR2 YFSETQ. Trimming shortened V by 0 bases and J by 0 bases, and 7 bases separated the two germline ends.

V and J are TRBV5-1 and TRBJ2-7; possible D gene TRBD1, 6 bases. Trimming removed 4 bases at V and 0 bases at J, with 11 bases between. This CDR3 is built from 14 residues. Germline V gene sequence: CDR1 SGHRS, CDR2 YFSETQ. The CDR3 protein is CASSPGQSSYEQYF. CDR3 DNA sequence: TGCGCCAGCAGCCCCGGACAGAGCTCCTACGAGCAGTACTTC.

The V and J genes are TRBV10-3 and TRBJ2-3; 14 positions match TRBD2. This CDR3 comprises 16 residues. Germline V gene data show CDR1 as ENHRY and CDR2 as SYGVKD. V shed 4 bases, J shed 4 bases, and the junction held 4 bases outside the gene matches. CDR3 protein: CAISGLAGGRSDTQYF. CDR3 nucleotides: TGTGCCATCAGTGGACTAGCGGGGGGGCGGTCAGATACGCAGTATTTT.

The rearrangement links TRBV18 to TRBJ2-7; 7 positions agree with TRBD1. V was pared by 5 bases and J by 3 bases, with 4 bases of the junction left unmatched. Per the germline V gene, CDR1 is KGHSH and CDR2 is LQKENI. The CDR3 loop spans 13 amino acids. Here the CDR3 reads CASSEPGGYEQYF. CDR3 DNA: TGTGCCAGCTCAGAGCCAGGGGGCTACGAGCAGTACTTC.

This clone was counted a few times. The CDR3 bases are TGTGCCGGGACTAGCGAACACACAGATACGCAGTATTTT. Translated, it gives CAGTSEHTDTQYF. The V and J genes are TRBV30 and TRBJ2-3; TRBD2 aligns across 10 bases. From germline, CDR1 is GTSNPN and CDR2 SVGIG (reference sequence). This CDR3 is 13 amino acids long. Trimming took 8 bases from V and 2 from J; bases not matched to a gene: 4. Full variable domain (outside the CDR3, taken from reference TRBV30 and TRBJ2-3): SQTIHQWPATLVQPVGSPLSLECTVEGTSNPNLYWYRQAAGRGLQLLFYSVGIGQISSEVPQNLSASRPQDRQFILSSKKLLLSDSGFYLCAGTSEHTDTQYFGPGTRLTVL.

The rearrangement uses TRBV25-1 and TRBJ1-5; D might be TRBD1 (6 bases). The ends were cut back, 6 bases at V and 4 bases at J, with 13 bases in the middle. CDR3 length: 14 amino acids. Per the germline V gene, CDR1 is MGHDK and CDR2 is SYGVNS. CDR3 region: CASRETGLNQPQHF. The CDR3, as DNA: TGTGCCAGCAGGGAGACAGGTCTTAATCAGCCCCAGCATTTT.

The rearrangement links TRBV27 to TRBJ2-2, with 11 bases that match TRBD2. The CDR3 is 14 amino acids. The J segment lost 3 bases and the V segment lost 8 bases, leaving 2 bases of the junction unmatched. Per the germline V gene, CDR1 is MNHEY and CDR2 is SMNVEV (reference sequence). The CDR3, as DNA: TGTGCCAGCGTAGCGGGAGGGTACACCGGGGAGCTGTTTTTT. Translated, it gives CASVAGGYTGELFF.

The V gene is TRBV7-8, the J gene TRBJ1-5; 7 bases are shared with TRBD1. The V gene end was trimmed by 1 base and the J gene end by 1 base; junction bases not matched to a gene: 10. Germline V lookup: CDR1 SGHVS, CDR2 FQNEAQ. CDR3 length: 18 residues. This chain's CDR3 is CASSLDRQGPGSNQPQHF. CDR3 nucleotides: TGTGCCAGCAGCTTAGACCGACAGGGACCGGGGAGCAATCAGCCCCAGCATTTT.